This T cell receptor beta chain was found in a study of CD8+ T cells in alopecia areata. Study-wide results and limits: It was observed that many expanded lesional clones persisted in scalp and blood during tofacitinib.

Noted treatment: oral pan-JAK inhibitor, 5-10 mg twice daily. In alopecia areata patients, both lesional scalp punch biopsies and peripheral blood were collected. This clone was detected once. What it binds is unknown. cDNA reverse transcribed from extracted RNA served as the sequencing template. Measured with immunoSEQ multiplex PCR; TCRdb has only the in-frame clones, and not every one. The sample lists more than 95,000 clones, 61% occurring once. The specimen comprised CD4+ T cells sorted from blood, sampled at week 4, from a patient treated with tofacitinib. The sequence was collected from a human donor with alopecia areata.

CDR3 protein: CASSPTSREAEAFF. CDR3 sequence (DNA): TGTGCCAGCTCTCCCACGTCCAGGGAGGCTGAAGCTTTCTTT. V and J are TRBV18 and TRBJ1-1; maybe TRBD1 (5 bases). V lost 6 bases, J lost 6 bases, and 17 bases lay in between. CDR3 length: 14 amino acids. Germline V CDR1 and CDR2: KGHSH, LQKENI.